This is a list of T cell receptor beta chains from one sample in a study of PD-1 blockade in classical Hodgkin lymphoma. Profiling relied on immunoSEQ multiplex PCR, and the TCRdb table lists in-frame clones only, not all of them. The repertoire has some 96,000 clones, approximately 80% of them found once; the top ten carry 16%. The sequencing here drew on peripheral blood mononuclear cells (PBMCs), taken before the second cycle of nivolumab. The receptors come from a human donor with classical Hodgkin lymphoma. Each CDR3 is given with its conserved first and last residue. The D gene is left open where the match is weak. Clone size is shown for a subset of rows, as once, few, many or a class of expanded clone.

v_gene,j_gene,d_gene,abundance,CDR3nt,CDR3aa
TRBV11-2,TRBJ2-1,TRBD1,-,TGTGCCAGCAGCCCAACAGGGGGCTCCTACAATGAGCAGTTCTTC,CASSPTGGSYNEQFF
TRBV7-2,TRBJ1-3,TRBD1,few,TGTGCCAGCAGCTTGGACAGGGGAAACACCATATATTTT,CASSLDRGNTIYF
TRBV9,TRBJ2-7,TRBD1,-,TGTGCCAGCAGCCCGAGAGGGACAGGACCCTACGAGCAGTACTTC,CASSPRGTGPYEQYF
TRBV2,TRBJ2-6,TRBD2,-,TGTGCCAGCAGTGAAGCGCCGTACGGGGGGTCTGGGGCCAACGTCCTGACTTTC,CASSEAPYGGSGANVLTF
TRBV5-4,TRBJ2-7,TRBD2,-,TGTGCCAGCAGCTTGGGTGCTTCGGGGGGATCCTACGAGCAGTACTTC,CASSLGASGGSYEQYF
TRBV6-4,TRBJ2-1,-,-,TGTGCCAGCGGCAAGGTGGGGAGCGGTCCCTACAATGAGCAGTTCTTC,CASGKVGSGPYNEQFF
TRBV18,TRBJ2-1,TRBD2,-,TGTGCCAGCTCACCACGGGTAGCGGGGCGTTCCTACAATGAGCAGTTCTTC,CASSPRVAGRSYNEQFF
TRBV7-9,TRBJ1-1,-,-,TGTGCCAGCAGCTTAGGACACGGGGGAACGGCTGAAGCTTTCTTT,CASSLGHGGTAEAFF
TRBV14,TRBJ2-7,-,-,TGTGCCAGCAGCCGGGCACCCGACGTCTACGAGCAGTACTTC,CASSRAPDVYEQYF
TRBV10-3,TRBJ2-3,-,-,TGTGCCATCAGTGAAGGTCAGGGGTTGACAGATACGCAGTATTTT,CAISEGQGLTDTQYF
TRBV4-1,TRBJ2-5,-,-,TGCGCCAGCAGCCAAGATCCAACAGGCCCTGAGACCCAGTACTTC,CASSQDPTGPETQYF
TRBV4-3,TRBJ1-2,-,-,TGCGCCAGCAGCGTTAGCCGCTGGGACTCTCTGGGCTATGGCTACACCTTC,CASSVSRWDSLGYGYTF
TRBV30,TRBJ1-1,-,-,TGTGCCTGGAGTGTTGGCGGTGAAGCTTTCTTT,CAWSVGGEAFF
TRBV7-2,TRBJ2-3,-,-,TGTGCCAGCAGCTTAAGGTGGGGCCGCACAGATACGCAGTATTTT,CASSLRWGRTDTQYF
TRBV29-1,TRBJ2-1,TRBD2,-,TGCAGCGTTTCCCGGGGGGTCGGCAATGAGCAGTTCTTC,CSVSRGVGNEQFF
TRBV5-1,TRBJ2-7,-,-,TGCGCCAGCAGCTTGACGGGGTCCTACACCTACGAGCAGTACTTC,CASSLTGSYTYEQYF
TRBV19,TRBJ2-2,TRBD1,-,TGTGCCAGTAGAATTACAGGGGGCGCCGTCACCGGGGAGCTGTTTTTT,CASRITGGAVTGELFF
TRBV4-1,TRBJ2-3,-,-,TGCGCCAGCAGCCAACCCCCTGGGGCGGGATCAGATACGCAGTATTTT,CASSQPPGAGSDTQYF
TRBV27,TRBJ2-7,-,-,TGTGCCAGCAGTATAACAGCCAGCTACGAGCAGTACTTC,CASSITASYEQYF
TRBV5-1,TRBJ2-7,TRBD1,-,TGCGCCAGCAGCTTGGCAGGGGGACCCTCCTACGAGCAGTACTTC,CASSLAGGPSYEQYF
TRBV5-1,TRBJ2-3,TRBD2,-,TGCGCCAGCAGCTTCGGCGGGAGCGATACGCAGTATTTT,CASSFGGSDTQYF
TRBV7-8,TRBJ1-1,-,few,TGTGCCAGCAGCTTAGATTACCCCACTGAAGCTTTCTTT,CASSLDYPTEAFF
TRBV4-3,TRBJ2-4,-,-,TGCGCCAGCAGCCAAGAAGTCACCCCAGCCAAAAACGTTCAGTACTTC,CASSQEVTPAKNVQYF
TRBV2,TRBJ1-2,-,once,TGTGCCAGCAGTCCGCAGGGGAACTATGGCTACACCTTC,CASSPQGNYGYTF
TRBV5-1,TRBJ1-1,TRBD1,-,TGCGCCAGCAGCTTTGGGACAGCCACTGAAGCTTTCTTT,CASSFGTATEAFF
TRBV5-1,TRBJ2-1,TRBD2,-,TGCGCCAGCAGACTAGCGGGAGTTTCCAATGAGCAGTTCTTC,CASRLAGVSNEQFF
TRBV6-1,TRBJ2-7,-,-,TGTGCCAGCACCCCGGCCGAAGTGGAGCAGTACTTC,CASTPAEVEQYF
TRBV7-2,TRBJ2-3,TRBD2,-,TGTGCCAGCAGCAGAGGGACTAGTAGGTCAGATACGCAGTATTTT,CASSRGTSRSDTQYF
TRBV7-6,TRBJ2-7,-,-,TGTGCCAGCAGCTTAGATGACCCCTACGAGCAGTACTTC,CASSLDDPYEQYF
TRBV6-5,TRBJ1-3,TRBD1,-,TGTGCCAGCAGTTACCCTCAGGGGGGTGAAAACACCATATATTTT,CASSYPQGGENTIYF
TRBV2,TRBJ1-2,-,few,TGTGCCAGCAGTGACGGACAGTACTATGGCTACACCTTC,CASSDGQYYGYTF
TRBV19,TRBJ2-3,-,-,TGTGCCAGTAGTACTCTAGCAAGCCTCACAGATACGCAGTATTTT,CASSTLASLTDTQYF
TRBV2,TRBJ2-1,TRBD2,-,TGTGCCAGCAGTGAAGACGCGGGGGGGTCAGGGTTCTTC,CASSEDAGGSGFF
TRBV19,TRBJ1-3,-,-,TGTGCCAGTAGTGAAGACGCCTCCTCTGGAAACACCATATATTTT,CASSEDASSGNTIYF
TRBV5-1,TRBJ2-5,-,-,TGCGCCAGCAGCTTGGTCCCCCAGGGGGGCCAAGAGACCCAGTACTTC,CASSLVPQGGQETQYF
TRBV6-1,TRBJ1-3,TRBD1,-,TGTGCCAGCAGTGACCCAGGGGGCAGAACAGGAAACACCATATATTTT,CASSDPGGRTGNTIYF
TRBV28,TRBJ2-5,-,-,TGTGCCAGCACACTCGGACAGACCATTACTAGAGAGACCCAGTACTTC,CASTLGQTITRETQYF
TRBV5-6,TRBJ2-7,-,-,TGTGCCAGCAGCTTGGCCTCGGGGAGTCAATACTTC,CASSLASGSQYF
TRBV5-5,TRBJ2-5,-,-,TGTGCCAGCAGCTTTGCCGGCGAAGAGACCCAGTACTTC,CASSFAGEETQYF
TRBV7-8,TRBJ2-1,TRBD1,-,TGTGCCAGCAGCTTAGGGGCAGGGGGTGAGCAGTTCTTC,CASSLGAGGEQFF
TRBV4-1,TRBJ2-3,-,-,TGCGCCAGCAGCCAAGGAGGAGCGGCCCGCACAGATACGCAGTATTTT,CASSQGGAARTDTQYF
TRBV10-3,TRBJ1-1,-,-,TGTGCCATCAGTGAGTCGAGGGGAGGGGACACTGAAGCTTTCTTT,CAISESRGGDTEAFF
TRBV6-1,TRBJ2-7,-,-,TGTGCCAGCAGTGTGGGTCTAGACTACGAGCAGTACTTC,CASSVGLDYEQYF
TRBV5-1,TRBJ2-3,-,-,TGCGCCAGCAGGACAGAAATCACAGATACGCAGTATTTT,CASRTEITDTQYF
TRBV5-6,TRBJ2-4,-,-,TGTGCCAGCAGCTCGAGAGGGGGGAGCATTCAGTACTTC,CASSSRGGSIQYF
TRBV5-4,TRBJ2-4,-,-,TGTGCCAGCAGCTTGGACAGGACCTTTGAAGGGATTCAGTACTTC,CASSLDRTFEGIQYF
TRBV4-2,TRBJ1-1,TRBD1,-,TGTGCCAGCAGCCAGACAGGGGTGTCGACTGAAGCTTTCTTT,CASSQTGVSTEAFF
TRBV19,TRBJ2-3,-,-,TGTGCCAGCTCGGGGTCGGGCACAGATACGCAGTATTTT,CASSGSGTDTQYF
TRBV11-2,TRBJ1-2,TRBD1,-,TGTGCCAGCAGCTTAGAACAGGGGGGATTCTATGGCTACACCTTC,CASSLEQGGFYGYTF